The table lists the clone carrying this T cell receptor beta chain with a few counts. These data come from a study of cytotoxic CD8 clonotypes in ibrutinib-treated CLL. Sequencing was performed with immunoSEQ multiplex PCR; in TCRdb, only in-frame clones are kept and a portion is missing. The sample consists of about 140,000 clones, around 77% of them appearing once. This CDR3 comprises 15 residues. The junction had 3 bases not matched to a gene; V was cut back by 5 bases and J by 8 bases. CDR1 is MDHEN, CDR2 SYDVKM, per germline. The chain uses TRBV28 and TRBJ2-1, with TRBD2 matching over 16 bases. The sample was PBMCs, taken after 12 months of ibrutinib treatment. The receptor was derived from a human donor with chronic lymphocytic leukemia. This CDR3 reads CASSPGTSGRDEQFF. Written as DNA, the CDR3 is TGTGCCAGCAGTCCCGGGACTAGCGGGAGGGATGAGCAGTTCTTC.